A selection of T cell receptor beta chains follows, all from one sample in a study of control samples from healthy donors and cancer patients. The table came from immunoSEQ multiplex PCR; TCRdb's copy has only in-frame clones and leaves some out. Of approximately 86,000 clones in the sample, over 85% are singletons; the top ten hold roughly 1.5%. Input material: blood. These receptors all come from a woman aged 30 to 39 in good health. Both conserved end residues are part of each CDR3. Fields, in order: J gene, clone size, V gene, D gene, CDR3 protein, CDR3 DNA. The D gene is left open where the match is weak. The size of a clone is reported for some rows only, either as once, few or many, or as a class for expanded clones.

J gene: TRBJ2-1
clone size: .
V gene: TRBV3-1/TRBV3-2
D gene: .
CDR3 protein: CASSQDPSITLLRGRNNEQFF
CDR3 DNA: TGTGCCAGCAGCCAAGATCCCTCTATCACCCTTCTACGGGGGCGGAACAATGAGCAGTTCTTC

J gene: TRBJ2-5
clone size: .
V gene: TRBV11-3
D gene: .
CDR3 protein: CASSSPQKRRETQYF
CDR3 DNA: TGTGCCAGCAGCTCTCCTCAAAAAAGGAGGGAGACCCAGTACTTC

J gene: TRBJ1-1
clone size: .
V gene: TRBV2
D gene: .
CDR3 protein: CASSPQAGLAFF
CDR3 DNA: TGTGCCAGCAGTCCTCAGGCAGGGTTAGCTTTCTTT

J gene: TRBJ2-1
clone size: .
V gene: TRBV3-1/TRBV3-2
D gene: TRBD2
CDR3 protein: CASSHKLAGGLINEQFF
CDR3 DNA: TGTGCCAGCAGCCACAAATTAGCGGGGGGGCTTATAAATGAGCAGTTCTTC

J gene: TRBJ2-2
clone size: .
V gene: TRBV5-6
D gene: TRBD1
CDR3 protein: CASRPIDRGKGELFF
CDR3 DNA: TGTGCCAGCAGGCCCATCGACAGGGGGAAAGGGGAGCTGTTTTTT

J gene: TRBJ1-1
clone size: few
V gene: TRBV29-1
D gene: .
CDR3 protein: CSSKTDMNTEAFF
CDR3 DNA: TGCAGCTCAAAGACAGACATGAACACTGAAGCTTTCTTT

J gene: TRBJ1-2
clone size: .
V gene: TRBV5-1
D gene: TRBD1
CDR3 protein: CASSTGQGVNYGYTF
CDR3 DNA: TGCGCCAGCAGCACGGGACAGGGGGTCAACTATGGCTACACCTTC

J gene: TRBJ2-3
clone size: .
V gene: TRBV5-4
D gene: TRBD1
CDR3 protein: CASSLSGGDTQYF
CDR3 DNA: TGTGCCAGCAGCTTGTCAGGGGGAGATACGCAGTATTTT

J gene: TRBJ2-7
clone size: .
V gene: TRBV27
D gene: .
CDR3 protein: CASRGLSGSNSYEQYF
CDR3 DNA: TGTGCCAGCAGGGGTTTAAGTGGGAGTAACTCCTACGAGCAGTACTTC

J gene: TRBJ1-6
clone size: .
V gene: TRBV6-5
D gene: .
CDR3 protein: CASSYSGGGNSPLHF
CDR3 DNA: TGTGCCAGCAGTTACTCCGGGGGCGGAAATTCACCCCTCCACTTT

J gene: TRBJ2-1
clone size: .
V gene: TRBV19
D gene: TRBD1
CDR3 protein: CASSRTGSSPYNEQFF
CDR3 DNA: TGTGCCAGTAGTAGGACAGGGAGCTCACCATACAATGAGCAGTTCTTC

J gene: TRBJ1-1
clone size: .
V gene: TRBV5-1
D gene: .
CDR3 protein: CASRKTGASNTEAFF
CDR3 DNA: TGCGCCAGCAGAAAAACCGGGGCTTCGAACACTGAAGCTTTCTTT

J gene: TRBJ1-2
clone size: .
V gene: TRBV5-4
D gene: .
CDR3 protein: CASSFLSNYGYTF
CDR3 DNA: TGTGCCAGCAGCTTCTTGTCTAACTATGGCTACACCTTC

J gene: TRBJ1-5
clone size: .
V gene: TRBV5-8
D gene: TRBD1
CDR3 protein: CASSQRTGGPEPQHF
CDR3 DNA: TGTGCCAGCAGCCAAAGGACAGGGGGCCCAGAGCCCCAGCATTTT

J gene: TRBJ2-7
clone size: .
V gene: TRBV5-1
D gene: .
CDR3 protein: CASSNGPLGEQYF
CDR3 DNA: TGCGCCAGCAGCAACGGGCCACTTGGCGAGCAGTACTTC

J gene: TRBJ2-2
clone size: .
V gene: TRBV6-2/TRBV6-3
D gene: TRBD2
CDR3 protein: CASTYLHLAGGQTGELFF
CDR3 DNA: TGTGCCAGCACTTACCTCCATCTAGCGGGAGGGCAGACCGGGGAGCTGTTTTTT

J gene: TRBJ1-5
clone size: .
V gene: TRBV6-1
D gene: .
CDR3 protein: CASSEAKGPRRPQHF
CDR3 DNA: TGTGCCAGCAGTGAGGCTAAGGGGCCGCGGAGGCCCCAGCATTTT

J gene: TRBJ1-1
clone size: .
V gene: TRBV7-8
D gene: .
CDR3 protein: CASSLAGFGTEAFF
CDR3 DNA: TGTGCCAGCAGCTTAGCTGGATTTGGCACTGAAGCTTTCTTT

J gene: TRBJ1-5
clone size: .
V gene: TRBV2
D gene: TRBD1
CDR3 protein: CASSELPRDRGHQPQHF
CDR3 DNA: TGTGCCAGCAGTGAATTGCCCCGGGACAGGGGCCATCAGCCCCAGCATTTT

J gene: TRBJ1-2
clone size: many
V gene: TRBV7-9
D gene: TRBD1
CDR3 protein: CASSRDSYGYTF
CDR3 DNA: TGTGCCAGCAGTAGGGACAGCTATGGCTACACCTTC

J gene: TRBJ2-4
clone size: .
V gene: TRBV19
D gene: .
CDR3 protein: CASTARRAKNIQYF
CDR3 DNA: TGTGCCAGTACCGCCAGGAGAGCCAAAAACATTCAGTACTTC

J gene: TRBJ1-4
clone size: .
V gene: TRBV12-3/TRBV12-4
D gene: .
CDR3 protein: CASTIGLNEKLFF
CDR3 DNA: TGTGCCAGCACAATCGGGCTCAATGAAAAACTGTTTTTT

J gene: TRBJ2-1
clone size: .
V gene: TRBV27
D gene: TRBD2
CDR3 protein: CASSFGSGTYNEQFF
CDR3 DNA: TGTGCCAGCAGTTTCGGTAGCGGGACCTACAATGAGCAGTTCTTC

J gene: TRBJ2-1
clone size: .
V gene: TRBV27
D gene: TRBD1
CDR3 protein: CASSPGTGGHNEQFF
CDR3 DNA: TGTGCCAGCAGTCCTGGGACAGGGGGCCACAATGAGCAGTTCTTC

J gene: TRBJ1-1
clone size: once
V gene: TRBV5-4
D gene: TRBD1
CDR3 protein: CASSDKRQGLNTEAFF
CDR3 DNA: TGTGCCAGCAGCGACAAACGACAGGGTCTGAACACTGAAGCTTTCTTT

J gene: TRBJ1-6
clone size: .
V gene: TRBV7-9
D gene: TRBD1
CDR3 protein: CASSRDRDSPLHF
CDR3 DNA: TGTGCCAGCAGTCGGGACAGGGACTCACCCCTCCACTTT

J gene: TRBJ1-6
clone size: .
V gene: TRBV5-1
D gene: .
CDR3 protein: CASSLSQGGSPLHF
CDR3 DNA: TGCGCCAGCAGCTTGAGTCAGGGAGGTTCACCCCTCCACTTT

J gene: TRBJ2-2
clone size: .
V gene: TRBV30
D gene: .
CDR3 protein: CAWGGHTTGELFF
CDR3 DNA: TGTGCCTGGGGAGGACATACAACCGGGGAGCTGTTTTTT

J gene: TRBJ1-5
clone size: .
V gene: TRBV28
D gene: .
CDR3 protein: CASSLGQFLPQHF
CDR3 DNA: TGTGCCAGCAGTCTGGGACAATTCTTGCCCCAGCATTTT

J gene: TRBJ1-2
clone size: .
V gene: TRBV19
D gene: .
CDR3 protein: CASSAPGLAIGYTF
CDR3 DNA: TGTGCCAGTAGTGCACCGGGACTGGCTATAGGCTACACCTTC

J gene: TRBJ2-3
clone size: .
V gene: TRBV29-1
D gene: TRBD2
CDR3 protein: CSVLGGGALDTQYF
CDR3 DNA: TGCAGCGTTTTGGGCGGGGGGGCATTAGATACGCAGTATTTT

J gene: TRBJ2-7
clone size: .
V gene: TRBV4-1
D gene: TRBD1
CDR3 protein: CASSQGTGGPYEQYF
CDR3 DNA: TGCGCCAGCAGCCAAGGGACAGGGGGCCCCTACGAGCAGTACTTC

J gene: TRBJ1-5
clone size: .
V gene: TRBV4-1
D gene: .
CDR3 protein: CASSQEWGALQHF
CDR3 DNA: TGCGCCAGCAGCCAAGAATGGGGAGCACTCCAGCATTTT

J gene: TRBJ1-5
clone size: .
V gene: TRBV19
D gene: .
CDR3 protein: CASSSGSYQPQHF
CDR3 DNA: TGTGCCAGTAGTAGTGGAAGTTATCAGCCCCAGCATTTT

J gene: TRBJ2-3
clone size: .
V gene: TRBV7-9
D gene: .
CDR3 protein: CASSTTNGGTDTQYF
CDR3 DNA: TGTGCCAGCAGCACAACCAACGGGGGCACAGATACGCAGTATTTT

J gene: TRBJ1-1
clone size: .
V gene: TRBV5-1
D gene: TRBD1
CDR3 protein: CASSLLGQGNTEAFF
CDR3 DNA: TGCGCCAGCAGCTTGTTAGGACAGGGGAACACTGAAGCTTTCTTT

J gene: TRBJ2-6
clone size: .
V gene: TRBV5-4
D gene: .
CDR3 protein: CASSLDRGLGANVLTF
CDR3 DNA: TGTGCCAGCAGCTTAGATCGGGGGCTTGGGGCCAACGTCCTGACTTTC

J gene: TRBJ2-7
clone size: .
V gene: TRBV5-1
D gene: TRBD1
CDR3 protein: CASSLGQGIKEEKQYF
CDR3 DNA: TGCGCCAGCAGCTTGGGACAGGGAATTAAAGAGGAAAAGCAGTACTTC

J gene: TRBJ1-4
clone size: .
V gene: TRBV27
D gene: TRBD1
CDR3 protein: CASSIFGSGTGGSDERLFF
CDR3 DNA: TGTGCCAGCAGTATATTCGGGTCGGGGACAGGGGGCTCGGATGAAAGACTGTTTTTT

J gene: TRBJ1-5
clone size: .
V gene: TRBV7-8
D gene: TRBD1
CDR3 protein: CASSVTGGVNQPQHF
CDR3 DNA: TGTGCCAGCAGCGTAACAGGGGGCGTCAATCAGCCCCAGCATTTT

J gene: TRBJ1-1
clone size: .
V gene: TRBV18
D gene: TRBD1
CDR3 protein: CASSVRDRGLNTEAFF
CDR3 DNA: TGTGCCAGCTCAGTGAGGGACAGGGGTTTAAACACTGAAGCTTTCTTT

J gene: TRBJ2-1
clone size: .
V gene: TRBV5-1
D gene: TRBD2
CDR3 protein: CASSLGPTSGNEQFF
CDR3 DNA: TGCGCCAGCAGCTTGGGTCCGACTAGCGGCAATGAGCAGTTCTTC

J gene: TRBJ1-4
clone size: .
V gene: TRBV28
D gene: .
CDR3 protein: CASLPVQGGIINEKLFF
CDR3 DNA: TGTGCCAGCCTCCCTGTCCAGGGTGGTATTATTAATGAAAAACTGTTTTTT

J gene: TRBJ2-1
clone size: .
V gene: TRBV7-9
D gene: .
CDR3 protein: CASSLSIPGRGLNEQFF
CDR3 DNA: TGTGCCAGCAGCTTATCTATCCCGGGGCGCGGTCTCAATGAGCAGTTCTTC

J gene: TRBJ2-5
clone size: .
V gene: TRBV10-3
D gene: .
CDR3 protein: CAIGRGGQETQYF
CDR3 DNA: TGTGCCATCGGTCGTGGGGGCCAAGAGACCCAGTACTTC

J gene: TRBJ1-6
clone size: .
V gene: TRBV5-1
D gene: .
CDR3 protein: CASSFDRANSPLHF
CDR3 DNA: TGCGCCAGCAGTTTTGACAGAGCTAATTCACCCCTCCACTTT

J gene: TRBJ1-3
clone size: .
V gene: TRBV5-1
D gene: .
CDR3 protein: CASSLDASSGNTIYF
CDR3 DNA: TGCGCCAGCAGCTTGGATGCCAGCTCTGGAAACACCATATATTTT

J gene: TRBJ2-7
clone size: .
V gene: TRBV29-1
D gene: TRBD2
CDR3 protein: CSVGVWGKGLAGAYEQYF
CDR3 DNA: TGCAGCGTTGGCGTTTGGGGTAAGGGACTAGCGGGAGCCTACGAGCAGTACTTC

J gene: TRBJ1-4
clone size: .
V gene: TRBV19
D gene: TRBD1
CDR3 protein: CASSKPGGTNEKLFF
CDR3 DNA: TGTGCCAGTAGTAAGCCAGGGGGTACGAATGAAAAACTGTTTTTT

J gene: TRBJ1-1
clone size: .
V gene: TRBV27
D gene: TRBD1
CDR3 protein: CASSLLWDRDINTEAFF
CDR3 DNA: TGTGCCAGCAGTTTATTATGGGACAGGGATATAAACACTGAAGCTTTCTTT